This TCR beta chain stems from a study of cytomegalovirus exposure and HLA in healthy donors. General study points: When presence/absence was analysed, sequencing depth was taken to be roughly uniform across donors. A highly shared variant cluster was judged a likely technical artifact. Common viral pathogens (according to a later analysis) appeared linked to several of the most significant clusters.

The PCR employed 60 Vbeta primers together with 13 Jbeta primers. The repertoire was sequenced with immunoSEQ multiplex PCR; TCRdb's copy has only in-frame clones and lacks some. This sample has approximately 130,000 clones; approximately 90% occur once, and the top ten carry 4% to 6.5%. CDR1 is SGHDT, CDR2 YYEEEE, per germline. CDR3 size: 15 residues. Deletions cut 1 base from V and 5 bases from J, with 13 bases between. This clone showed up just a few times. Its antigen is unknown. This receptor was obtained from a woman aged 25 to 39 in good health and CMV-seronegative. The V call is TRBV5-6, the J call TRBJ1-5, with a possible D match to TRBD1 (5 bases). Sequenced sample: PBMCs. The CDR3 DNA reads as TGTGCCAGCAGCTTGTACAGGCAGATGGATCAGCCCCAGCATTTT. It is translated as CASSLYRQMDQPQHF.